These 14 T cell receptor beta chains originate from one sample sequenced in a study of T cell responses to AZD1222 COVID-19 vaccine. The method was immunoSEQ multiplex PCR; TCRdb's version includes in-frame clones alone and lacks a portion of them. The data hold roughly 160,000 clones, with around 94% observed a single time. The source was peripheral blood, collected on day 0 of AZD1222 vaccination. Receptor source: an adult in good health.

This chain joins TRBV6-6 and TRBJ1-6, with TRBD1 matching 9 bases. The CDR3 runs 14 residues. Germline V CDR1 and CDR2: MNHNY, SVGAGI (reference sequence). The V gene end was trimmed by 6 bases and the J gene end by 12 bases; junction bases not matched to a gene: 9. CDR3 residues: CASSLGQGRVPLHF. CDR3 in DNA: TGTGCCAGCAGCTTGGGACAGGGAAGGGTACCCCTCCACTTT.

The rearrangement uses TRBV30 and TRBJ1-2; 7 positions agree with TRBD1. Per the germline V gene, CDR1 is GTSNPN and CDR2 is SVGIG (reference sequence). V shed 0 bases and J 4 bases; nucleotides not matched to a gene: 8. This CDR3 has 15 amino acids. CDR3 sequence: CAWSVQGGGAYGYTF. CDR3 nucleotides: TGTGCCTGGAGTGTACAGGGAGGGGGCGCCTATGGCTACACCTTC.

The chain is built from TRBV6-4 and TRBJ1-2; no definite D call. This CDR3 has 17 residues. V dropped 5 bases and J dropped 4 bases, with 23 bases sitting between them. CDR1 and CDR2 (germline): MRHNA, SNTAGT. CDR3 coding DNA: TGTGCCAGCAGTCCATCCCCGGTAGAGGGCACGCTCTATGGCTACACCTTC. Translated: CASSPSPVEGTLYGYTF.

The V gene is TRBV18, the J gene TRBJ1-1; D remains unclear. With 0 bases removed from V and 1 base from J, the gap between germline ends came to 15 bases. CDR1 and CDR2 from the germline V gene are KGHSH and LQKENI. The CDR3 has 17 residues. This chain's CDR3 is CASSPPYTRAPNTEAFF. CDR3 in DNA: TGTGCCAGCTCACCACCGTATACAAGGGCCCCGAACACTGAAGCTTTCTTT.

CDR3 loop: CATSTSSEGSDTQYF. The CDR3 DNA reads TGTGCCACCAGCACCTCCTCGGAGGGGTCAGATACGCAGTATTTT. This chain uses TRBV15 with TRBJ2-3; possibly TRBD2 for D (6 bases). The V gene lost 4 bases and the J gene lost 4 bases, with 15 bases spanning the gap. The CDR3 is 15 amino acids. Germline CDR1 LNHNV, CDR2 YYDKDF (reference sequence).

This chain links TRBV14 with TRBJ2-2; D gene ambiguous. Trimming cost V 4 bases and J 2 bases, with 8 bases left between them. There are 14 residues in the CDR3. Germline assignment: CDR1 SGHDN and CDR2 FVKESK. CDR3 DNA sequence: TGTGCCAGCAGCCTAACGACCAACACCGGGGAGCTGTTTTTT. Encoded protein: CASSLTTNTGELFF.

The V and J genes are TRBV29-1 and TRBJ1-1, with D unresolved. Germline loops: CDR1 SQVTM, CDR2 ANQGSEA. Trimming stripped 3 bases from V and 5 bases from J, with 16 bases between. This CDR3 has 14 amino acids. The CDR3 DNA follows: TGCAGCGTTGACCGGCGGGGAACGGCGACTGAAGCTTTCTTT. Translation: CSVDRRGTATEAFF. The full variable domain, its missing parts supplied by reference TRBV29-1 and TRBJ1-1, is SAVISQKPSRDICQRGTSLTIQCQVDSQVTMMFWYRQQPGQSLTLIATANQGSEATYESGFVIDKFPISRPNLTFSTLTVSNMSPEDSSIYLCSVDRRGTATEAFFGQGTRLTVV.

CDR3 DNA: TGTGCCAGCAGTTTGAACATGGGAACGGAGGGAGAGACCCAGTACTTC. Its translation is CASSLNMGTEGETQYF. The chain employs TRBV6-5 and TRBJ2-5; possible D gene TRBD2, 6 bases. The CDR3 has 16 residues. Trimming removed 4 bases from V and 4 bases from J, with 19 bases in between. Germline loops: CDR1 MNHEY, CDR2 SVGAGI.

The CDR3 nucleotides read TGTGCCAGCAGCTTAGTTATAGGGTATGGCTACACCTTC. It encodes CASSLVIGYGYTF. The rearrangement links TRBV11-2 to TRBJ1-2; D not resolved. Germline assignment: CDR1 SGHAT and CDR2 FQNNGV. The CDR3 is 13 amino acids. V lost 1 base, J lost 5 bases, and 8 bases lay in between.

This clone has only one observation. The J gene is TRBJ1-2, the V gene TRBV6-1, with D perhaps matching TRBD1 (6 bases). Germline V CDR1 and CDR2: MNHNS, SASEGT. V shed 4 bases and J shed 8 bases, with 23 bases lying between them. The CDR3 is 16 residues long. The CDR3 loop is CASSVRDTYGGSGYTF. DNA for the CDR3: TGTGCCAGCAGTGTCCGGGACACCTACGGGGGTTCGGGCTACACCTTC.

V gene TRBV19 combines with J gene TRBJ1-5, with a weak D call TRBD1 (5 bases). The V end was cut by 3 bases, the J end by 6 bases, with 15 bases between. Germline V gene sequence: CDR1 LNHDA, CDR2 SQIVND (reference sequence). This CDR3 comprises 15 residues. CDR3 sequence: CASSISGLGLQPQHF. In DNA, the CDR3 is TGTGCCAGTAGTATTTCCGGCCTGGGGCTTCAGCCCCAGCATTTT.

This chain uses TRBV12-3 or TRBV12-4 with TRBJ2-1; D is unclear. This CDR3 contains 10 residues. Trimming left V 10 bases short and J 12 bases short, with 13 bases between. CDR3 loop: CANAGSRQFF. The CDR3 DNA is TGTGCCAACGCCGGGTCTAGGCAGTTCTTC.

V usage is TRBV4-2 and J usage is TRBJ2-7; D ambiguous. The CDR3 consists of 14 residues. The germline gives CDR1 LGHNA, CDR2 YNFKEQ. With 0 bases removed from V and 7 bases from J, the gap between germline ends came to 13 bases. The CDR3 region is CASSQDLLLGEQYF. CDR3 coding DNA: TGTGCCAGCAGCCAAGATCTACTATTAGGGGAGCAGTACTTC.

This clone was seen just once. The chain carries TRBV19 and TRBJ1-2; D is unresolved. V gave up 5 bases and J gave up 0 bases, with 22 bases separating them. CDR1 and CDR2 from the germline V gene are LNHDA and SQIVND (reference sequence). CDR3 length: 18 residues. CDR3: CASSLRPVTASTNYGYTF. Written as DNA, the CDR3 is TGTGCCAGTAGTTTAAGGCCGGTCACCGCTTCTACTAACTATGGCTACACCTTC.